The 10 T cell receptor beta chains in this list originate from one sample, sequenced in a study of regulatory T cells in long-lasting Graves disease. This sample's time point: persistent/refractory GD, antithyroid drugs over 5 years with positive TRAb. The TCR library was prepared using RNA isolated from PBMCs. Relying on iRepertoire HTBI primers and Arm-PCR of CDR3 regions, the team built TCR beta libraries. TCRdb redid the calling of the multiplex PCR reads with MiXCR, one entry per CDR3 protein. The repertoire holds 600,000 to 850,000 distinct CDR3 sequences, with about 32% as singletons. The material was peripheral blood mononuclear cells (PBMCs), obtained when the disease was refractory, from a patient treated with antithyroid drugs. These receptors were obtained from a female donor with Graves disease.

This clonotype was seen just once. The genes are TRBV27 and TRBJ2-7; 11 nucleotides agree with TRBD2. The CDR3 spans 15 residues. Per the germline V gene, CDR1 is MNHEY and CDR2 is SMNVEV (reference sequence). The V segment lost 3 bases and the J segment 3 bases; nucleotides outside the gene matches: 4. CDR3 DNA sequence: TGTGCCAGCAGTTTCCGGACTAGCGGGTACTACGAGCAGTACTTC. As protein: CASSFRTSGYYEQYF.

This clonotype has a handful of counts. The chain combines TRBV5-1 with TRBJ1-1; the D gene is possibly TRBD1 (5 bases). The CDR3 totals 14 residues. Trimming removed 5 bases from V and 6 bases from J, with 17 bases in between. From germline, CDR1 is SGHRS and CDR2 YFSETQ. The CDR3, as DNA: TGCGCCAGCAGACCCGGGACGTCGGGCCCTGAAGCTTTCTTT. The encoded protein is CASRPGTSGPEAFF.

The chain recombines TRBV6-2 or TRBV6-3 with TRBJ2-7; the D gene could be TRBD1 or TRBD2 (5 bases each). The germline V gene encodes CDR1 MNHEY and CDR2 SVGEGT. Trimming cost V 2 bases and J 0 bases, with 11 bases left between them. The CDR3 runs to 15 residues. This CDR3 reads CASSYGGGFSYEQYF. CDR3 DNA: TGTGCCAGCAGTTACGGTGGGGGTTTCTCCTACGAGCAGTACTTC.

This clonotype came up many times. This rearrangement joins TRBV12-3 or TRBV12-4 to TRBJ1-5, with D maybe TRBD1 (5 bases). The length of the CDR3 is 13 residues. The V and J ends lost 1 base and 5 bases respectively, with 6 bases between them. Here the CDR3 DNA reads TGTGCCAGCAGTTTAGAACAGGATCAGCCCCAGCATTTT. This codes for CASSLEQDQPQHF.

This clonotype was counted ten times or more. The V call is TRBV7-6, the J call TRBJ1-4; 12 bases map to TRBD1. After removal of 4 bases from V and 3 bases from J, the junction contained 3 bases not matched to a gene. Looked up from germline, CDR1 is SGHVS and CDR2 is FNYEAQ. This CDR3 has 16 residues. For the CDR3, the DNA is TGTGCCAGCAGCTCGGGACAGGGGGCAGCTAATGAAAAACTGTTTTTT. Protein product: CASSSGQGAANEKLFF.

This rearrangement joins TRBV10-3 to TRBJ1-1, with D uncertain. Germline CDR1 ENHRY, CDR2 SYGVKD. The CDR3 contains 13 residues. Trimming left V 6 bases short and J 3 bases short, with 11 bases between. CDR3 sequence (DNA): TGTGCCATCAGGCAGTTCACCTACACTGAAGCTTTCTTT. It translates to CAIRQFTYTEAFF.

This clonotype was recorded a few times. The CDR3 region is CASNFAGDGNTIYF. The CDR3 coding sequence is TGTGCCAGCAACTTCGCCGGAGACGGAAACACCATATATTTT. The J gene is TRBJ1-3, the V gene TRBV13; D is uncertain. The CDR3 totals 14 residues. Germline loops: CDR1 PRHDT, CDR2 FYEKMQ (reference sequence). V was shortened by 7 bases and J by 4 bases, with 14 bases between the two germline ends.

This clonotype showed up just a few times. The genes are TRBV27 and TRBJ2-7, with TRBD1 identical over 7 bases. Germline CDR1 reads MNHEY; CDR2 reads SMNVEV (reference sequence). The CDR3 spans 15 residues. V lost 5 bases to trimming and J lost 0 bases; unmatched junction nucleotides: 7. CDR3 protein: CASSPRDSYSYEQYF. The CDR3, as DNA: TGTGCCAGCAGTCCCCGGGACAGCTACTCCTACGAGCAGTACTTC.

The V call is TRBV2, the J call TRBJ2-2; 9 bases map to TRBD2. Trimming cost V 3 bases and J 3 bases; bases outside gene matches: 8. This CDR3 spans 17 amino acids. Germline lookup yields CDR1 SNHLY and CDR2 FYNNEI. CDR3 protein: CASSDGLASIYTGELFF. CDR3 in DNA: TGTGCCAGCAGTGATGGACTAGCGTCAATCTACACCGGGGAGCTGTTTTTT.

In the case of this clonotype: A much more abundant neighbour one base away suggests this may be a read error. The CDR3 region is CACSLDVGLPNTEAFF. DNA of the CDR3: TGTGCCTGCAGTTTAGATGTGGGGCTTCCGAACACTGAAGCTTTCTTT. The gene calls are TRBV28 and TRBJ1-1; TRBD1 is a possible D gene (5 bases). The CDR3 has 16 amino acids. Germline CDR1 and CDR2: MDHEN and SYDVKM. The whole variable domain, filled in from reference TRBV28 and TRBJ1-1, reads DVKVTQSSRYLVKRTGEKVFLECVQDMDHENMFWYRQDPGLGLRLIYFSYDVKMKEKGDIPEGYSVSREKKERFSLILESASTNQTSMYLCACSLDVGLPNTEAFFGQGTRLTVV.